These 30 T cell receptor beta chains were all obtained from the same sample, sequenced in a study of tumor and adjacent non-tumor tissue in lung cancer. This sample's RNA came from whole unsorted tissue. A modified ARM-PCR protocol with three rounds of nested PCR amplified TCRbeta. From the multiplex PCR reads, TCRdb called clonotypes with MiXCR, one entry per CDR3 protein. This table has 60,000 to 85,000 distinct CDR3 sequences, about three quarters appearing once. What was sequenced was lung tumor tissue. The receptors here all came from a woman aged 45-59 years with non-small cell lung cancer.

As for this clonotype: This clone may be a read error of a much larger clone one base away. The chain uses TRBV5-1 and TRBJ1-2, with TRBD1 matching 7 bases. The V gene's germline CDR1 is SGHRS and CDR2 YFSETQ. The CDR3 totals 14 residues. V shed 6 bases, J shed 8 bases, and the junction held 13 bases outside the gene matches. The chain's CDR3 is CASKIGTDDIGYTF. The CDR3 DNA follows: TGCGCCAGCAAAATCGGGACAGACGATATCGGCTACACCTTC.

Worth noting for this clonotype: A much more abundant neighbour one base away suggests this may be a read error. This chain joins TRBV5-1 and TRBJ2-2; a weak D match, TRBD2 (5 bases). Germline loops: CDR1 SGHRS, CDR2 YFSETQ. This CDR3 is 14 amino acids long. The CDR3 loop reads CASQSAGNTGKLFF. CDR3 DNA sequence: TGCGCCAGCCAATCGGCGGGTAACACCGGGAAGCTGTTTTTT.

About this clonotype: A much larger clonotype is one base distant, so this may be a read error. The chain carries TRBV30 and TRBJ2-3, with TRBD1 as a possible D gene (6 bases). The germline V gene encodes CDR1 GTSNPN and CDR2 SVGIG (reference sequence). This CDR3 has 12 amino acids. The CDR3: CVWTWDMLTQYF. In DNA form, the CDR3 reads TGTGTCTGGACATGGGACATGCTTACGCAGTATTTT.

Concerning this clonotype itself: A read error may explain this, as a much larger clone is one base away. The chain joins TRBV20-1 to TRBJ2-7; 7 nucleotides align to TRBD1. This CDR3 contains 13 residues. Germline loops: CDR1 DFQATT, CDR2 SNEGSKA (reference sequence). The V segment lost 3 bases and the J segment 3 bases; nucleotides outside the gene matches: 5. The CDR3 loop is CSARRTGNYEQYF. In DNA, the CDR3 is TGCAGTGCTAGGCGGACAGGCAACTACGAGCAGTACTTC.

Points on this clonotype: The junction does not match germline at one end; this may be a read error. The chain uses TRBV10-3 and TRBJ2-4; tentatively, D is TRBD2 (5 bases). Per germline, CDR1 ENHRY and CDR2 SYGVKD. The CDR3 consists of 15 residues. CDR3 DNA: TGTGCCATCAGTGAGGGGGAGCTAGCCAAAAACATTCAATACTTC. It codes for CAISEGELAKNIQYF.

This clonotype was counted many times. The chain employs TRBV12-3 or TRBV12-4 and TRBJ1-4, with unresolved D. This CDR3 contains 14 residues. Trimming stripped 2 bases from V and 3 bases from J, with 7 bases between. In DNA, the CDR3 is TGTGCCAGCAGTTTATCAGGATCTAATGAAAAACTGTTTTTT. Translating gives CASSLSGSNEKLFF.

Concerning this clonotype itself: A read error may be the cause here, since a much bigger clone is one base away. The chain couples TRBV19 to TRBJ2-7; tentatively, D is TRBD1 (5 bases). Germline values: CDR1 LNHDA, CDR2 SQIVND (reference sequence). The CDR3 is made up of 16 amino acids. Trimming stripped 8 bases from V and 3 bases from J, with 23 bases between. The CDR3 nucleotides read TGTGCCAGTTGTACTGACCGGGTTGCAGGGATCTACGAGCAGTACTTC. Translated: CASCTDRVAGIYEQYF.

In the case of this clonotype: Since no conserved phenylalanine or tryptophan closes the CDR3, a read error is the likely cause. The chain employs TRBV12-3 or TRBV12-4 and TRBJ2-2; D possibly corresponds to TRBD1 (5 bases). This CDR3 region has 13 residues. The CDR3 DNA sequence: TGTGGCAGTAGTACAGGATTCACCGGGGAGCTGTTTCTT. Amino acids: CGSSTGFTGELFL.

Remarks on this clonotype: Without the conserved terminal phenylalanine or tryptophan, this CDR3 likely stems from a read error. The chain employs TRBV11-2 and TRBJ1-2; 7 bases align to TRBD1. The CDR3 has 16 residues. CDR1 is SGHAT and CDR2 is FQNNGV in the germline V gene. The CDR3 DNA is TGTGCAAGCAGCTTAGGCCCCTCCGGGACAGCCTATGGCTACACCTCT. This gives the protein CASSLGPSGTAYGYTS.

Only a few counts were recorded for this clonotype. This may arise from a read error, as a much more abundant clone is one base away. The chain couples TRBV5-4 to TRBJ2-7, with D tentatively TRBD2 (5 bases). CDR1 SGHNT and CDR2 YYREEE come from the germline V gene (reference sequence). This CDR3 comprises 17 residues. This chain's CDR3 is CVSSFSPLVAPYYEQYF. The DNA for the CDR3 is TGTGTCAGCAGCTTTTCCCCCCTTGTAGCGCCGTACTACGAGCAGTACTTC.

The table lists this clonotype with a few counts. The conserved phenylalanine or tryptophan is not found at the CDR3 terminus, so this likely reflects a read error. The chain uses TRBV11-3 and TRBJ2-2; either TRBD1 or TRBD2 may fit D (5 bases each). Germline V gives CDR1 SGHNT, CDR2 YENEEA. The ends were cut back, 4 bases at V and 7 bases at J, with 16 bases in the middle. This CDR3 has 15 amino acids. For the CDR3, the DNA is TGTGCCAGCAGCTGGGGGAGTCAGGCCATCGGGGAGCTGTTTTCT. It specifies CASSWGSQAIGELFS.

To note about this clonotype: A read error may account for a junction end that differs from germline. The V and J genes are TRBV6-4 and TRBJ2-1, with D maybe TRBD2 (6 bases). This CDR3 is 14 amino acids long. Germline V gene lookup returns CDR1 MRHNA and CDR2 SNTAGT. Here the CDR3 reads CTSSGRRDGNEQFF. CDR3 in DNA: TGTACCAGCAGTGGGAGGCGGGATGGCAATGAGCAGTTCTTC.

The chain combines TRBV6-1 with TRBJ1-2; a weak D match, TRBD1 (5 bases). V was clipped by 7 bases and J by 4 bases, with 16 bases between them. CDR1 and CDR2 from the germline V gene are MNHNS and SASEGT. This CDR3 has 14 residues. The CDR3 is CASNRAGGAYGYTF. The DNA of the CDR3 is TGTGCCAGCAACCGAGCCGGGGGTGCCTATGGCTACACCTTC.

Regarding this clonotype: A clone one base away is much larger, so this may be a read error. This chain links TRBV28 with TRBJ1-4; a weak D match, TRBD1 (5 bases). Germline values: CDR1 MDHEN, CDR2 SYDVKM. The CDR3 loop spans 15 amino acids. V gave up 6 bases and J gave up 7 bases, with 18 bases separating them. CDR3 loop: CASRTAMGGSEKLFF. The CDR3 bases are TGTGCCAGCAGGACTGCCATGGGGGGAAGTGAAAAACTGTTTTTT.

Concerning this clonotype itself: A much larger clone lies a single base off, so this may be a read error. This chain's CDR3 is CASNPLTGAGEKLFF. CDR3 coding DNA: TGTGCCAGCAACCCACTTACAGGGGCCGGGGAAAAACTGTTTTTT. The rearrangement links TRBV28 to TRBJ1-4; 7 bases line up with TRBD1. The CDR3 has 15 residues. Germline CDR1 reads MDHEN; CDR2 reads SYDVKM. The trim removed 7 bases at V and 8 bases at J, leaving 13 bases unmatched.

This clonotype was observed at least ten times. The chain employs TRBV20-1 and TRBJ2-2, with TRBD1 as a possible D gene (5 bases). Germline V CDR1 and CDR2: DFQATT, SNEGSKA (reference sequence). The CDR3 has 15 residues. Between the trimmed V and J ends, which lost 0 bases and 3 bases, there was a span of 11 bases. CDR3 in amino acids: CSARDWTRDTGELFF. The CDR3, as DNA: TGCAGTGCTAGAGACTGGACAAGAGACACCGGGGAGCTGTTTTTT.

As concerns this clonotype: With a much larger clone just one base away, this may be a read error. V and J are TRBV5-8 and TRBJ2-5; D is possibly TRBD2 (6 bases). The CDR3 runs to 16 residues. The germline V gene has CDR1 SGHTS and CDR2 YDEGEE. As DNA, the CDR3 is TGTGCCGGCAGCCAACTACACGGGGGTAAAGTGGAGACCCAGTACTTC. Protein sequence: CAGSQLHGGKVETQYF.

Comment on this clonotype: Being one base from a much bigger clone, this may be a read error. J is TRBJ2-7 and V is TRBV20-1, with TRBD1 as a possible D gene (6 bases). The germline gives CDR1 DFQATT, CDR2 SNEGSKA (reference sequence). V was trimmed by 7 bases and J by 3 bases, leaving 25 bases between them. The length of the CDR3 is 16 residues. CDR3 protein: CSDIADLDRLGYEQYF. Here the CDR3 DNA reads TGCAGTGATATTGCTGACCTAGACAGGCTCGGCTACGAGCAGTACTTC.

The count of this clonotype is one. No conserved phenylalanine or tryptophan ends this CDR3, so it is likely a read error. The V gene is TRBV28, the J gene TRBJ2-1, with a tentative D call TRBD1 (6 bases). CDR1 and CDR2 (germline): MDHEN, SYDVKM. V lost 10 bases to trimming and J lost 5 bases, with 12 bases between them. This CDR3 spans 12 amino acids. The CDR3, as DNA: TGTGCCACGCAGGACAGTCACAATGAGCAGTTCTAT. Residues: CATQDSHNEQFY.

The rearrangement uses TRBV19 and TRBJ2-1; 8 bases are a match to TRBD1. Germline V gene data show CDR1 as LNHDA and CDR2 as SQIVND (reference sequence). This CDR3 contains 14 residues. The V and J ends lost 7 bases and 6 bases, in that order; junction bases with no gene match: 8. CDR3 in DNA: TGTGCCAGTAAGCGGCAGGGGGCGAGCAATGAGCAGTTCTTC. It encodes CASKRQGASNEQFF.

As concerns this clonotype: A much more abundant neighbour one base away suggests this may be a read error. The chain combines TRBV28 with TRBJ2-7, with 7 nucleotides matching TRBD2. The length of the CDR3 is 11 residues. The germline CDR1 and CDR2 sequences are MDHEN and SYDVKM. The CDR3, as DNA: TGTTCCTCGGGACTATCATACGAGCAGTACTTC. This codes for CSSGLSYEQYF.

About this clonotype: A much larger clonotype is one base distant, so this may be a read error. CDR3 nucleotides: TGTGCCAGCAACTTTTCCTGGGGACAGGGTCTCGAGCAGTACTTC. The encoded protein is CASNFSWGQGLEQYF. The chain combines TRBV13 with TRBJ2-7; 9 bases agree with TRBD1. V shed 7 bases and J 6 bases; nucleotides not matched to a gene: 13. CDR3 length equals 15 residues. CDR1 PRHDT and CDR2 FYEKMQ come from the germline V gene (reference sequence).

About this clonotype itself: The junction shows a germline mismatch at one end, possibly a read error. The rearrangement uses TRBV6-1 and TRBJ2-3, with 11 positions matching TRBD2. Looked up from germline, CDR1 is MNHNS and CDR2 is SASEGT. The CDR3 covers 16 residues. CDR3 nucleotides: TGTGCCAACAGTGAGAGCTTAGCGGGAGGGCGCGATATGCAGTATTTT. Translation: CANSESLAGGRDMQYF.

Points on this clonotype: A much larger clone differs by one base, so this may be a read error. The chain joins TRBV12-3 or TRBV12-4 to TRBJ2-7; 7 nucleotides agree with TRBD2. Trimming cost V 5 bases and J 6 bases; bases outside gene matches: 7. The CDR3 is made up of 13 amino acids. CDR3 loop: CASSSAGDLEQYF. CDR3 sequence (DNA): TGTGCCAGCAGTAGTGCGGGGGACCTCGAGCAGTACTTC.

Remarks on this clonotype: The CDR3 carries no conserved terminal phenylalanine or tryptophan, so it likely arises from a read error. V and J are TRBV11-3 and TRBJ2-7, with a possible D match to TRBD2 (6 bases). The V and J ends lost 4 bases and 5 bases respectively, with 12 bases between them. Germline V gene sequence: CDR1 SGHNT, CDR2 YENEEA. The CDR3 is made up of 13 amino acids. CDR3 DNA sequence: TGTGCCAGCAGCTCGAGGAGGGGCCACGAGCAGTACTCC. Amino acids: CASSSRRGHEQYS.

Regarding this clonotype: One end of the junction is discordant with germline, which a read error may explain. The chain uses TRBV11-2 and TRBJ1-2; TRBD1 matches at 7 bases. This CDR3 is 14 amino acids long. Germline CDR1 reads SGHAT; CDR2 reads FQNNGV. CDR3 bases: TGTGCCAGCAACTTAGTGGGGACAGCCTACGGCAACACCTTC. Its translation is CASNLVGTAYGNTF.

CDR3 region: CASGGTRYNEQFF. The DNA for the CDR3 is TGCGCCAGCGGTGGGACTCGTTACAATGAGCAGTTCTTC. The chain couples TRBV10-1 to TRBJ2-1; D perhaps matches TRBD2 (6 bases). The CDR3 has 13 amino acids. Between the trimmed V and J ends, which lost 8 bases and 4 bases, there was a span of 12 bases. CDR1 and CDR2 (germline): WNHNN, SYGVQD (reference sequence).

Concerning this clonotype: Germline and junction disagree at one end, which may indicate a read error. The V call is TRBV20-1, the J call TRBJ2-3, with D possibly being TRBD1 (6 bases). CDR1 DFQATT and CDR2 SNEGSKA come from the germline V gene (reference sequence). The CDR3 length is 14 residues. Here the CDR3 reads CSTSEQGNTDTQYF. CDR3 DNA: TGCAGTACTAGTGAACAGGGAAACACAGATACGCAGTATTTT.

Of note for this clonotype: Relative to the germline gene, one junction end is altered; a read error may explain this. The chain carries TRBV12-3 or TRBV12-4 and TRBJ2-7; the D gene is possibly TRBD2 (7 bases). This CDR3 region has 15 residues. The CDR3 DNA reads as TGTACCAGCAGTTTAAGTGAGGGAGGGGGCTACGAGCAGTACTTC. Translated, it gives CTSSLSEGGGYEQYF.

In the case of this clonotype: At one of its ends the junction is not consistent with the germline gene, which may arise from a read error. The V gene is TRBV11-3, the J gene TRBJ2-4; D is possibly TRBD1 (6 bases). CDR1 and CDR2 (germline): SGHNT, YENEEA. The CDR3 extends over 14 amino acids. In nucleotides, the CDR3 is TGTGCCTGCAGCTCATCAGGGGAAGGGGTCATTCAGTACTTC. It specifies CACSSSGEGVIQYF.